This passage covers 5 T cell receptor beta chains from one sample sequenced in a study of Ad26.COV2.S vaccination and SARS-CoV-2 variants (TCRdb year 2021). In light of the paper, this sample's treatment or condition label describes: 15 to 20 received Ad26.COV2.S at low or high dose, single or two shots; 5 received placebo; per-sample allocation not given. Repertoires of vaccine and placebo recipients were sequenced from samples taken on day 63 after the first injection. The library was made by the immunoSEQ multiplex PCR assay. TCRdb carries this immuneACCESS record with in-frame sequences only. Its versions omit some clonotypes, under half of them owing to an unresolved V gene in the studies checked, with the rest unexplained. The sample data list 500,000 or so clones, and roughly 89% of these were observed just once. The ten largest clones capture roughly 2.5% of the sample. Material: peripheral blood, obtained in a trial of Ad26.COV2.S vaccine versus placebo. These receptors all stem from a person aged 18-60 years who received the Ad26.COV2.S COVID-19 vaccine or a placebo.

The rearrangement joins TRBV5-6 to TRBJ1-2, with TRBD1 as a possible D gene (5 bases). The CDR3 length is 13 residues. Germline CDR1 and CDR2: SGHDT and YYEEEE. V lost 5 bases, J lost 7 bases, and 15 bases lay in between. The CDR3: CASRAGTTSGYTF. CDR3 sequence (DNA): TGTGCCAGCAGGGCTGGGACGACAAGTGGCTACACCTTC.

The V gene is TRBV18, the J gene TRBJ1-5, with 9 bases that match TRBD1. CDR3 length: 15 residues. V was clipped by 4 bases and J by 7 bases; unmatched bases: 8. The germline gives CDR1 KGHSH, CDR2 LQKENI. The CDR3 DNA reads TGTGCCAGCTCACGACAACAGGGGGCTCAGCAGCCCCAGCATTTT. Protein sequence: CASSRQQGAQQPQHF.

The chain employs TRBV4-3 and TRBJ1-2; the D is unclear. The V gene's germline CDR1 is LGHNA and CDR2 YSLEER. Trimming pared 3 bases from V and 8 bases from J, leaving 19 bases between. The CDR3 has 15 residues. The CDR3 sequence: CASSHPDRPQPGYTF. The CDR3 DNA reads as TGCGCCAGCAGCCATCCCGATAGACCGCAGCCGGGCTACACCTTC.

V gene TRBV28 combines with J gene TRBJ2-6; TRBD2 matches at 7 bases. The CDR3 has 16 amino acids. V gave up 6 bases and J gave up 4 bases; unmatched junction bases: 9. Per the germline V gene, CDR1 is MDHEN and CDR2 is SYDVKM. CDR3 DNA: TGTGCCAGCAGAAACCCGGGGGGAGTCGGGGCCAACGTCCTGACTTTC. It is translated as CASRNPGGVGANVLTF.

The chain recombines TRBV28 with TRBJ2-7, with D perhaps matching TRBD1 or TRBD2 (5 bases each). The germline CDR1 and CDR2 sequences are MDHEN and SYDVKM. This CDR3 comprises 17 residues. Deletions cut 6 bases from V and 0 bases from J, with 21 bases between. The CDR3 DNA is TGTGCCAGCAGCTGGAAGTGGGACCGGCCATACTCCTACGAGCAGTACTTC. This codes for CASSWKWDRPYSYEQYF.